Shown below are 29 T cell receptor beta chains from a single sample sequenced in a study of T cells in Graves' hyperthyroidism and ophthalmopathy. There were TCR beta CDR3 regions amplified from RNA transcripts. HTBI primers were the set used in a first-round RT-PCR of the TCR CDR3. TCRdb re-analysed the multiplex PCR reads in MiXCR, keeping a single row per CDR3 protein. The sample comprises about 570,000 distinct CDR3 sequences, 14% of which are singletons, and approximately 15% rests with the top ten. The sequenced sample was blood. These receptors all come from a woman between 40 and 50 years old with Graves' hyperthyroidism.

This clonotype came up many times. The rearrangement uses TRBV28 and TRBJ2-3; the match to TRBD2 covers 12 bases. The germline CDR1 and CDR2 sequences are MDHEN and SYDVKM. The CDR3 runs to 22 residues. J lost 0 bases, V lost 5 bases, and 21 bases had no gene match. CDR3 bases: TGTGCCAGCAGTCGTCCACCGAGCGGACTAGCGGGGCCTAGATCTAGCACAGATACGCAGTATTTT. Protein product: CASSRPPSGLAGPRSSTDTQYF.

The chain carries TRBV5-4 and TRBJ2-1; 9 bases map to TRBD1. Germline-derived CDR1 and CDR2 are SGHNT and YYREEE (reference sequence). V lost 3 bases, J lost 7 bases, and 14 bases stayed unmatched. This CDR3 is built from 17 residues. The CDR3 region has the DNA TGTGCCAGCAGCTCTAAGGCGGGGACAGGGCCGGGGAATGAGCAGTTCTTC. Its protein is CASSSKAGTGPGNEQFF.

The chain carries TRBV20-1 and TRBJ1-2; 10 positions match TRBD1. V dropped 6 bases and J dropped 6; count of bases not matched to a gene: 10. Germline CDR1 DFQATT, CDR2 SNEGSKA (reference sequence). The length of the CDR3 is 14 residues. The CDR3: CSAPGQGRWNGYTF. CDR3 DNA: TGCAGTGCACCGGGACAGGGGCGTTGGAATGGCTACACCTTC.

This clonotype was recorded many times. The genes are TRBV30 and TRBJ2-4; 8 nucleotides align to TRBD2. CDR3 length: 14 residues. V lost 0 bases to trimming and J lost 8 bases; unmatched junction nucleotides: 6. CDR1 and CDR2 from the germline V gene are GTSNPN and SVGIG (reference sequence). DNA for the CDR3: TGTGCCTGGAGTGTTGGACTAGCAGGGTACATTCAGTACTTC. Its translation is CAWSVGLAGYIQYF.

This clonotype came up many times. CDR3 coding DNA: TGTGCCAGCAGCCCGGACAGTTACTATGGCTACACCTTC. Translated: CASSPDSYYGYTF. The chain is built from TRBV3-1 and TRBJ1-2; weak D call: TRBD1 (6 bases). Germline values: CDR1 LGHDT, CDR2 YNNKEL (reference sequence). The V end was cut by 4 bases, the J end by 3 bases, with 9 bases between. CDR3 length: 13 residues. Full variable domain (remainder filled in from reference TRBV3-1 and TRBJ1-2): DTAVSQTPKYLVTQMGNDKSIKCEQNLGHDTMYWYKQDSKKFLKIMFSYNNKELIINETVPNRFSPKSPDKAHLNLHINSLELGDSAVYFCASSPDSYYGYTFGSGTRLTVV.

The table lists this clonotype with many counts. The chain is built from TRBV27 and TRBJ1-1; D remains ambiguous. Trimming pared 4 bases from V and 11 bases from J, leaving 20 bases between. Germline loops: CDR1 MNHEY, CDR2 SMNVEV (reference sequence). The CDR3 runs 14 residues. The CDR3, as DNA: TGTGCCAGCAGTTCCTCTCCAGCCTCCCTCGAGGCTTTCTTT. This encodes CASSSSPASLEAFF.

The sample holds a few counts of this clonotype. The chain joins TRBV27 to TRBJ2-3; TRBD1 might be the D (6 bases). Germline CDR1 reads MNHEY; CDR2 reads SMNVEV (reference sequence). Trimming took 3 bases from V and 1 from J, leaving 11 bases between them. The CDR3 extends over 15 amino acids. The chain's CDR3 is CASSLIGQRTDTQYF. The CDR3 coding sequence is TGTGCCAGCAGTTTGATTGGACAGCGCACAGATACGCAGTATTTT.

About this clonotype itself: A much larger clone sits a single nucleotide away, making a read error possible. This chain links TRBV5-1 with TRBJ2-5, with D tentatively TRBD1 (6 bases). This CDR3 region has 14 residues. Germline assignment: CDR1 SGHRS and CDR2 YFSETQ. The CDR3 region has the DNA TGTGCCGGCAGCATCGGACAGCCTCAAGAGACCCAGTACTTC. Translating gives CAGSIGQPQETQYF.

This clonotype was picked up many times. This chain joins TRBV30 and TRBJ2-5; no clear D gene. The CDR3 has 13 residues. Trimming pared 2 bases from V and 5 bases from J, leaving 12 bases between. The germline V gene encodes CDR1 GTSNPN and CDR2 SVGIG (reference sequence). The CDR3 spells CAWSPSPRETQYF. The CDR3 bases are TGTGCCTGGAGTCCCAGCCCTAGGGAGACCCAGTACTTC.

In its sample, this clonotype was seen many times. The chain couples TRBV11-3 to TRBJ2-2, with a weak D call TRBD1 (6 bases). Germline lookup yields CDR1 SGHNT and CDR2 YENEEA. The V and J ends lost 5 bases and 1 base respectively, with 11 bases between them. The CDR3 is 15 amino acids. The CDR3 DNA reads TGTGCCAGCAGCCGGGGACACCTGAACACCGGGGAGCTGTTTTTT. Translation gives CASSRGHLNTGELFF.

This clonotype was seen repeatedly, ten times or more. The junction departs from germline at one end; a sequencing error may be responsible. The CDR3, as DNA: TGTGCCAGCAGATTGGGACTACCCTCCTACAATGAGCAGTTCTTC. Its translation: CASRLGLPSYNEQFF. The chain employs TRBV5-5 and TRBJ2-1, with TRBD2 matching over 7 bases. Germline V lookup: CDR1 SGHKS, CDR2 YYEKEE (reference sequence). CDR3 length equals 15 residues.

The rearrangement joins TRBV28 to TRBJ1-5, with D possibly being TRBD1 (6 bases). Per the germline V gene, CDR1 is MDHEN and CDR2 is SYDVKM. Deletions cut 11 bases from V and 2 bases from J, with 13 bases between. The CDR3 has 13 amino acids. The CDR3 is CAAQGEGNQPQHF. Written as DNA, the CDR3 is TGTGCCGCACAGGGCGAGGGCAATCAGCCCCAGCATTTT.

This clonotype was seen ten or more times. The rearrangement uses TRBV3-1 and TRBJ2-3; the match to TRBD1 covers 7 bases. V lost 6 bases and J lost 1; bases outside the gene matches: 7. The CDR3 loop spans 15 amino acids. CDR1 is LGHDT, CDR2 YNNKEL, per germline (reference sequence). CDR3 sequence (DNA): TGTGCCAGCAGTGTCCAAGGACAGGGCACAGATACGCAGTATTTT. Amino acid sequence: CASSVQGQGTDTQYF.

The DNA of the CDR3 is TGTGCCAGCAGACCCCCCGGACCCTATTACGAGCAGTACTTC. It translates to CASRPPGPYYEQYF. V and J are TRBV28 and TRBJ2-7; D is unresolved. Trimming removed 6 bases at V and 4 bases at J, with 16 bases between. The CDR3 extends over 14 amino acids. Per germline, CDR1 MDHEN and CDR2 SYDVKM.

At least ten counts were recorded for this clonotype. V gene TRBV5-4 combines with J gene TRBJ2-3; a possible D gene is TRBD1 (6 bases). V lost 7 bases and J 4 bases, leaving 16 bases between the germline ends. Looked up from germline, CDR1 is SGHNT and CDR2 is YYREEE (reference sequence). There are 14 residues in the CDR3. The CDR3 protein is CASGTGIGADTQYF. The CDR3 DNA sequence: TGTGCCAGCGGCACAGGGATTGGCGCAGATACGCAGTATTTT.

This clonotype was recorded at least ten times. The chain joins TRBV20-1 to TRBJ2-5; 7 nucleotides agree with TRBD2. There are 14 residues in the CDR3. In germline, CDR1 is DFQATT, CDR2 SNEGSKA (reference sequence). Losses at the gene ends were 6 bases for V and 2 bases for J; bases not matched to a gene: 9. The CDR3 DNA reads as TGCAGTGCCACGGACGAAGCGGGACAAGAGACCCAGTACTTC. This gives the protein CSATDEAGQETQYF.

This rearrangement joins TRBV11-2 to TRBJ2-1, with TRBD2 identical over 7 bases. Per the germline V gene, CDR1 is SGHAT and CDR2 is FQNNGV. This CDR3 is built from 16 residues. V trimming: 5 bases; J trimming: 4 bases; junction bases outside the gene matches: 11. The CDR3 DNA sequence: TGTGCCAGCAGCCCCAGACTTGCGGGGGTGTACAATGAGCAGTTCTTC. It specifies CASSPRLAGVYNEQFF.

A few counts support this clonotype. This chain links TRBV5-5 with TRBJ2-3, with a possible D match to TRBD2 (6 bases). This CDR3 is built from 15 residues. V lost 0 bases and J 2 bases, leaving 10 bases between the germline ends. CDR1 is SGHKS and CDR2 is YYEKEE in the germline V gene (reference sequence). The DNA for the CDR3 is TGTGCCAGCAGCTTGGGGACTATATACACAGATACGCAGTATTTT. This sequence encodes CASSLGTIYTDTQYF. The entire variable domain, with the rest obtained from reference TRBV5-5 and TRBJ2-3, is as follows: DAGVTQSPTHLIKTRGQQVTLRCSPISGHKSVSWYQQVLGQGPQFIFQYYEKEERGRGNFPDRFSARQFPNYSSELNVNALLLGDSALYLCASSLGTIYTDTQYFGPGTRLTVL.

The rearrangement links TRBV20-1 to TRBJ2-3; the match to TRBD2 covers 9 bases. Looked up from germline, CDR1 is DFQATT and CDR2 is SNEGSKA (reference sequence). The V and J ends lost 6 bases and 2 bases, in that order; junction bases with no gene match: 9. This CDR3 contains 15 residues. CDR3 nucleotide sequence: TGCAGTGCGGACGGACTAGCGCGGAACACAGATACGCAGTATTTT. It encodes CSADGLARNTDTQYF.

In its sample, this clonotype was seen many times. The rearrangement links TRBV6-1 to TRBJ2-5; 7 bases match TRBD1. Trimming cost V 5 bases and J 4 bases; bases outside gene matches: 7. This CDR3 contains 14 residues. Germline lookup yields CDR1 MNHNS and CDR2 SASEGT. CDR3 nucleotides: TGTGCCAGCAGTACCTTGGGACAGTTAGAGACCCAGTACTTC. Translation: CASSTLGQLETQYF.

The table lists this clonotype with many counts. The V and J genes are TRBV7-9 and TRBJ1-4; unclear D gene. The germline CDR1 and CDR2 sequences are SEHNR and FQNEAQ (reference sequence). The CDR3 sequence is 13 residues long. The ends were cut back, 5 bases at V and 7 bases at J, with 11 bases in the middle. CDR3 in amino acids: CASSAGLAEKLFF. DNA of the CDR3: TGTGCCAGCAGCGCGGGTTTGGCTGAAAAACTGTTTTTT.

This clonotype was seen at least ten times. The rearrangement joins TRBV6-1 to TRBJ2-1, with 8 bases that match TRBD2. CDR1 and CDR2 from the germline V gene are MNHNS and SASEGT. This CDR3 spans 13 amino acids. The V and J ends lost 8 bases and 9 bases, in that order; junction bases with no gene match: 9. CDR3 coding DNA: TGTGCCAGCTCGAGCGGGAGAGGGAGTGAGCAGTTCTTC. This encodes CASSSGRGSEQFF.

In this sample, this clonotype turned up many times. This chain connects TRBV7-2 to TRBJ1-1; D is uncertain. CDR1 and CDR2 from the germline V gene are SGHTA and FQGNSA. This CDR3 contains 12 residues. V lost 3 bases and J lost 5, with 7 bases in between. CDR3 nucleotides: TGTGCCAGCAGCTTGTTGAGGACTGAAGCTTTCTTT. Protein product: CASSLLRTEAFF.

This clonotype was seen many times. The V gene is TRBV18, the J gene TRBJ1-6; 7 nucleotides line up with TRBD1. The CDR3 sequence is 16 residues long. In germline, CDR1 is KGHSH, CDR2 LQKENI. After removal of 0 bases from V and 9 bases from J, the junction contained 8 bases not matched to a gene. For the CDR3, the DNA is TGTGCCAGCTCACCACCGGGGGAGGGGGCGAGTTCACCCCTCCACTTT. Translated, it gives CASSPPGEGASSPLHF.

Many counts were recorded for this clonotype. The chain combines TRBV7-3 with TRBJ1-1, with TRBD1 identical over 10 bases. The CDR3 is made up of 14 amino acids. Unmatched junction bases numbered 4, after V lost 2 bases and J lost 7 bases. Germline-derived CDR1 and CDR2 are SGHTA and FQGTGA. In DNA, the CDR3 is TGTGCCAGCAGCTTAGAGGGACAGGGGTTTGAAGCTTTCTTT. This encodes CASSLEGQGFEAFF. The full variable domain, its missing parts supplied by reference TRBV7-3 and TRBJ1-1, is GAGVSQTPSNKVTEKGKYVELRCDPISGHTALYWYRQSLGQGPEFLIYFQGTGAADDSGLPNDRFFAVRPEGSVSTLKIQRTERGDSAVYLCASSLEGQGFEAFFGQGTRLTVV.

Many counts were recorded for this clonotype. The rearrangement joins TRBV30 to TRBJ2-2; TRBD2 might be the D (5 bases). Trimming took 4 bases from V and 1 from J, leaving 10 bases between them. Germline CDR1 and CDR2: GTSNPN and SVGIG (reference sequence). This CDR3 has 14 residues. This CDR3 is CAWNIAKNTGELFF. As DNA, the CDR3 is TGTGCCTGGAATATAGCGAAGAACACCGGGGAGCTGTTTTTT.

The V gene is TRBV7-3, the J gene TRBJ2-6, with 8 bases fitting TRBD2. CDR3 length: 14 residues. The germline gives CDR1 SGHTA, CDR2 FQGTGA. With 5 bases clipped from V and 4 bases from J, the junction kept 1 base outside the gene matches. CDR3 sequence reads: CASSPGGGANVLTF. As DNA, the CDR3 is TGTGCCAGCAGCCCGGGGGGGGGGGCCAACGTCCTGACTTTC.

The chain uses TRBV6-9 and TRBJ2-7; D assignment may be TRBD1 or TRBD2 (5 bases each). Germline CDR1 is MNHGY and CDR2 is SVAAGI. V was trimmed by 3 bases and J by 5 bases, leaving 17 bases between them. CDR3 length equals 15 residues. This CDR3 reads CASSYGAARSDEQYF. In DNA, the CDR3 is TGTGCCAGCAGTTACGGGGCGGCACGTTCGGACGAGCAGTACTTC.

The rearrangement joins TRBV5-4 to TRBJ2-3, with D maybe TRBD2 (6 bases). CDR1 is SGHNT and CDR2 is YYREEE in the germline V gene (reference sequence). V was pared by 0 bases and J by 4 bases, with 12 bases between. This CDR3 comprises 15 residues. CDR3 nucleotides: TGTGCCAGCAGCTTGGCGGGAGCCGGGGCAGATACGCAGTATTTT. Its translation: CASSLAGAGADTQYF. The variable domain in full, with the rest retrieved from reference TRBV5-4 and TRBJ2-3, is ETGVTQSPTHLIKTRGQQVTLRCSSQSGHNTVSWYQQALGQGPQFIFQYYREEENGRGNFPPRFSGLQFPNYSSELNVNALELDDSALYLCASSLAGAGADTQYFGPGTRLTVL.